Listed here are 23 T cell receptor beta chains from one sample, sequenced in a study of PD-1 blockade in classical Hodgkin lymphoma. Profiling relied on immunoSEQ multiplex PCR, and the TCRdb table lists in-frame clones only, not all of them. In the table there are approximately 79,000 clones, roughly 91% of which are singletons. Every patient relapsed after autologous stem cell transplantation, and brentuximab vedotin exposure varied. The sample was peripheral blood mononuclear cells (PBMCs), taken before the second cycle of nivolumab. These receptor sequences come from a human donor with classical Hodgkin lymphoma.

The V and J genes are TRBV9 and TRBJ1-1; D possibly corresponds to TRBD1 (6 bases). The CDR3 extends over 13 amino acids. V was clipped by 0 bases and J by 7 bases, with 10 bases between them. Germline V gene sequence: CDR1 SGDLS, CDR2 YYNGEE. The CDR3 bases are TGTGCCAGCAGCGTAGCTGGGGGCGGTGAAGCTTTCTTT. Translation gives CASSVAGGGEAFF.

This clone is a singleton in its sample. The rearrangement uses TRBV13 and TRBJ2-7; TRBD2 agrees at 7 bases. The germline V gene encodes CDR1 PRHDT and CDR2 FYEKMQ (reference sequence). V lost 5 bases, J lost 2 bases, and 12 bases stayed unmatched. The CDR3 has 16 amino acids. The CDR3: CASSERGLLAPYEQYF. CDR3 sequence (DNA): TGTGCCAGCAGCGAAAGGGGCCTACTAGCGCCCTACGAGCAGTACTTC. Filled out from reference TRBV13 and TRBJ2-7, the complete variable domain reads AAGVIQSPRHLIKEKRETATLKCYPIPRHDTVYWYQQGPGQDPQFLISFYEKMQSDKGSIPDRFSAQQFSDYHSELNMSSLELGDSALYFCASSERGLLAPYEQYFGPGTRLTVT.

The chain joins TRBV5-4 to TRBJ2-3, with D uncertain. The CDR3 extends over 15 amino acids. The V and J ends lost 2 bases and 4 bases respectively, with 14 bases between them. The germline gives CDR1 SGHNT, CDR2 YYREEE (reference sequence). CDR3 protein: CASSLDATGSDTQYF. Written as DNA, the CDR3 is TGTGCCAGCAGCTTAGACGCAACTGGGTCAGATACGCAGTATTTT.

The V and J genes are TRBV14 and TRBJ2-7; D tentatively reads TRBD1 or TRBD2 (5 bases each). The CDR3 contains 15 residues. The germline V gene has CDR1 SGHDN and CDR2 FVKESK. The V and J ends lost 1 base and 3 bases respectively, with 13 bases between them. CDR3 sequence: CASSQVWGSGYEQYF. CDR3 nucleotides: TGTGCCAGCAGCCAAGTTTGGGGGAGTGGCTACGAGCAGTACTTC.

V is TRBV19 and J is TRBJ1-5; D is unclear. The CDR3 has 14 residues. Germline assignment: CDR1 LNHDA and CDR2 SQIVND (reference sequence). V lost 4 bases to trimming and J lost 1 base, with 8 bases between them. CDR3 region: CASSNLRSNQPQHF. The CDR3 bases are TGTGCCAGTAGTAATCTTAGGAGCAATCAGCCCCAGCATTTT.

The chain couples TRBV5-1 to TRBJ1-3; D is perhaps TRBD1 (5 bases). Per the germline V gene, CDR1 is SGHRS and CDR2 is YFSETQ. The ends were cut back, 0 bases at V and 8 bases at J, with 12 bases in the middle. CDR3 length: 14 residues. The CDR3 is CASSLEAGPDTIYF. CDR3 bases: TGCGCCAGCAGCTTGGAGGCAGGGCCAGACACCATATATTTT.

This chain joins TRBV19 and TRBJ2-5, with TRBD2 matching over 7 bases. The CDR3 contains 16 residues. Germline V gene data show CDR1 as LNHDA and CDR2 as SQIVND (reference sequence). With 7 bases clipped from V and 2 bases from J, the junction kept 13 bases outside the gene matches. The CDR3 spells CASKGVRGVGQETQYF. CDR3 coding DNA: TGTGCCAGTAAAGGGGTCCGGGGGGTCGGACAAGAGACCCAGTACTTC.

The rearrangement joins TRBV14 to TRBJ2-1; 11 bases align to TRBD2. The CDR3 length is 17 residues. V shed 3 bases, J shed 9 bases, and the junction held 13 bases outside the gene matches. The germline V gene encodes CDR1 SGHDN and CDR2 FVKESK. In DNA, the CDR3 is TGTGCCAGCAGCCAGCCCCGGCGGCTAGCGGGAGGAGGTGAGCAGTTCTTC. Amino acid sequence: CASSQPRRLAGGGEQFF.

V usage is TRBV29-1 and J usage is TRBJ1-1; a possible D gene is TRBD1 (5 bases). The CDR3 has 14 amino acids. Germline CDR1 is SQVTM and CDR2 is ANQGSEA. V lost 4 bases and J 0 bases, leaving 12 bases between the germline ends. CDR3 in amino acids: CSVGGRDLNTEAFF. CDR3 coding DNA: TGCAGCGTTGGGGGACGAGATTTGAACACTGAAGCTTTCTTT.

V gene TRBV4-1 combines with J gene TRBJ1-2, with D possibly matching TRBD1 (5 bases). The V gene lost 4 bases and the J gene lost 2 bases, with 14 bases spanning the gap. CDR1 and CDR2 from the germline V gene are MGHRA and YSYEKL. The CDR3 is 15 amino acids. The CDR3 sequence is CASSRGGLSNYGYTF. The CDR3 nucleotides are TGCGCCAGCAGCCGCGGGGGACTCTCGAACTATGGCTACACCTTC.

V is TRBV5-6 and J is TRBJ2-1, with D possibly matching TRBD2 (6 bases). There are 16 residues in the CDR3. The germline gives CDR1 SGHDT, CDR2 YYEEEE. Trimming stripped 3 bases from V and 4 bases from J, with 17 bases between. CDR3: CASSSWGSGDYNEQFF. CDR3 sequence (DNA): TGTGCCAGCAGCTCCTGGGGTAGCGGAGATTACAATGAGCAGTTCTTC. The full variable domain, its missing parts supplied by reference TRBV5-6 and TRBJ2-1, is DAGVTQSPTHLIKTRGQQVTLRCSPKSGHDTVSWYQQALGQGPQFIFQYYEEEERQRGNFPDRFSGHQFPNYSSELNVNALLLGDSALYLCASSSWGSGDYNEQFFGPGTRLTVL.

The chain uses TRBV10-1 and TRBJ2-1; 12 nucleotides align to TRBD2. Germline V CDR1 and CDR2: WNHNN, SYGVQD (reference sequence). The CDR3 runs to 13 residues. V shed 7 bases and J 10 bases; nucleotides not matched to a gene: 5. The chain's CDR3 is CASKTSGSREQFF. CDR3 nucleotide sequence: TGCGCCAGCAAGACTAGCGGGAGTCGGGAGCAGTTCTTC.

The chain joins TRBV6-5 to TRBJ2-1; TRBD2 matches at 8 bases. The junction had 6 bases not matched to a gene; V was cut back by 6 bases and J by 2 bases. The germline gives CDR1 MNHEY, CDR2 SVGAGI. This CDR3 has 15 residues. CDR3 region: CASSPTGGPYNEQFF. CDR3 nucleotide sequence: TGTGCCAGCAGCCCCACGGGAGGGCCCTACAATGAGCAGTTCTTC.

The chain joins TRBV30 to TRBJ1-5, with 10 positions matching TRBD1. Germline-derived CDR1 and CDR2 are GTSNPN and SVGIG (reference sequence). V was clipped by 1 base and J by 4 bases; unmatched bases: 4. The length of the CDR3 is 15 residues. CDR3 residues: CAWSAGQGVNQPQHF. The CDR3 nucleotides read TGTGCCTGGAGTGCCGGACAGGGGGTTAATCAGCCCCAGCATTTT.

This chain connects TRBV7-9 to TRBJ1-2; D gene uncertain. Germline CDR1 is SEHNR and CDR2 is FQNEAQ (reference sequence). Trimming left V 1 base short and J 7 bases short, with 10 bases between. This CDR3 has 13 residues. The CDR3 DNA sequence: TGTGCCAGCAGCTTAGATGGAGACGTTGGCTACACCTTC. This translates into CASSLDGDVGYTF. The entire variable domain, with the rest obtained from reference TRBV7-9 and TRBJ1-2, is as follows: DTGVSQNPRHKITKRGQNVTFRCDPISEHNRLYWYRQTLGQGPEFLTYFQNEAQLEKSRLLSDRFSAERPKGSFSTLEIQRTEQGDSAMYLCASSLDGDVGYTFGSGTRLTVV.

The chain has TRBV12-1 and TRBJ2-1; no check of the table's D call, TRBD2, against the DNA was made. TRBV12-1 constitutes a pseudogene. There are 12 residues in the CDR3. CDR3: CASSLRAGVLFF. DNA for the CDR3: TGTGCCAGCAGCTTACGAGCGGGAGTTTTGTTCTTC.

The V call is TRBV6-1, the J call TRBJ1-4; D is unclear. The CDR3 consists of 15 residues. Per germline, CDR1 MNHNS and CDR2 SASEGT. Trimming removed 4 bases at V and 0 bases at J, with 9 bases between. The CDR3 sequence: CASSAGFATNEKLFF. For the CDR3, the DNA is TGTGCCAGCAGTGCGGGGTTTGCAACTAATGAAAAACTGTTTTTT.

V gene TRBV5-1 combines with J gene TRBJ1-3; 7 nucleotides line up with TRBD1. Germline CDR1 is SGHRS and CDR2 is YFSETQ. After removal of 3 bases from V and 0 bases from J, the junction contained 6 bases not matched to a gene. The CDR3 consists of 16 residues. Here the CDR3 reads CASSSGTAYSGNTIYF. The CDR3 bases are TGCGCCAGCAGCTCCGGGACAGCCTACTCTGGAAACACCATATATTTT.

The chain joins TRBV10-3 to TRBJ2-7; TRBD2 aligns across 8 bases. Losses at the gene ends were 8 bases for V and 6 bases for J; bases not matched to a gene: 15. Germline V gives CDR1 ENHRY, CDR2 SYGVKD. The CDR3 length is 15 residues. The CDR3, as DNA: TGTGCCATCGGTGCGAGCGGGAGAGTAGGATCCGAGCAGTACTTC. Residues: CAIGASGRVGSEQYF.

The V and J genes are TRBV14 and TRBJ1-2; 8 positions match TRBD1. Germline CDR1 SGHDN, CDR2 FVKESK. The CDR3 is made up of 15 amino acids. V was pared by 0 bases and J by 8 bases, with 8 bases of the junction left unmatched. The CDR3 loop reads CASSQDPGGARGYTF. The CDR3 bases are TGTGCCAGCAGCCAAGACCCAGGGGGCGCCCGGGGCTACACCTTC.

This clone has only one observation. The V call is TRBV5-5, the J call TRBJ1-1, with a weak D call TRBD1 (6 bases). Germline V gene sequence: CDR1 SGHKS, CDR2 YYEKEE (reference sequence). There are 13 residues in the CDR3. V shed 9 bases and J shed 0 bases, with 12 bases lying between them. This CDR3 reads CAMRGLVNTEAFF. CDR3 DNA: TGTGCCATGCGGGGGCTGGTGAACACTGAAGCTTTCTTT. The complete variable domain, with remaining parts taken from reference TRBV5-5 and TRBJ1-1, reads DAGVTQSPTHLIKTRGQQVTLRCSPISGHKSVSWYQQVLGQGPQFIFQYYEKEERGRGNFPDRFSARQFPNYSSELNVNALLLGDSALYLCAMRGLVNTEAFFGQGTRLTVV.

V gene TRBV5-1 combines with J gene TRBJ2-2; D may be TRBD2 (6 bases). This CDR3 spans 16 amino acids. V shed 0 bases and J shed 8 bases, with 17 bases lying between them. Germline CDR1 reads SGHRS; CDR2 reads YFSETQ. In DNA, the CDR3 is TGCGCCAGCAGCTTGGCCGGGACTCTGAATGGGGGGGAGCTGTTTTTT. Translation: CASSLAGTLNGGELFF.

CDR3 sequence reads: CASSLELGLGYNSPLHF. In DNA, the CDR3 is TGTGCCAGCAGCTTGGAACTCGGGTTGGGGTATAATTCACCCCTCCACTTT. V and J are TRBV5-6 and TRBJ1-6, with D unclear. Germline assignment: CDR1 SGHDT and CDR2 YYEEEE. Trimming left V 0 bases short and J 4 bases short, with 14 bases between. This CDR3 region has 17 residues.